A selection of T cell receptor beta chains follows, all from one sample in a study of blood T cell repertoires in COVID-19. Assay: immunoSEQ multiplex PCR; the TCRdb copy retains only in-frame clones and omits some. The sample lists some 130,000 clones, more than 75% occurring once. The sequenced material came from peripheral blood. These receptors were taken from a woman aged 45-65 years who had recovered from COVID-19. Each CDR3 is given with its conserved first and last residue. D genes are given only for firm matches. Size is omitted from some rows. Given values are once, few, many or a class for expanded clones.

J gene | clone size | V gene | D gene | CDR3 protein | CDR3 DNA
TRBJ2-6 | NA | TRBV18 | TRBD2 | CASSPPRGAGANVLTF | TGTGCCAGCTCACCACCGCGGGGGGCTGGGGCCAACGTCCTGACTTTC
TRBJ1-2 | once | TRBV25-1 | NA | CASSTVGGYTF | TGTGCCAGCAGTACTGTGGGCGGCTACACCTTC
TRBJ1-2 | NA | TRBV7-3 | NA | CASSLYPSARGKDNYGYTF | TGTGCCAGCAGCTTATATCCCAGCGCACGGGGGAAAGATAACTATGGCTACACCTTC
TRBJ1-1 | once | TRBV9 | TRBD1 | CASSRAGGNTEAFF | TGTGCCAGCAGCAGGGCAGGGGGGAACACTGAAGCTTTCTTT
TRBJ1-2 | NA | TRBV9 | TRBD1 | CASAGQGGYGYTF | TGTGCCAGCGCTGGACAGGGAGGGTATGGCTACACCTTC
TRBJ2-1 | NA | TRBV9 | TRBD1 | CASSVLPPLSGGSYNEQFF | TGTGCCAGCAGCGTACTCCCCCCCCTCTCAGGGGGCTCCTACAATGAGCAGTTCTTC
TRBJ2-5 | NA | TRBV18 | NA | CASSQTTGSQETQYF | TGTGCCAGCTCACAGACAACAGGGAGCCAAGAGACCCAGTACTTC
TRBJ1-4 | NA | TRBV5-1 | TRBD1 | CASSRGSSGQADDEKLFF | TGCGCCAGCAGCCGTGGGTCCTCTGGACAGGCTGATGATGAAAAACTGTTTTTT
TRBJ2-3 | NA | TRBV5-4 | TRBD1 | CASSLERGTGAYTDTQYF | TGTGCCAGCAGCTTGGAGAGGGGGACAGGGGCGTACACAGATACGCAGTATTTT
TRBJ1-1 | NA | TRBV2 | NA | CASSAQGYTEAFF | TGTGCCAGCAGTGCCCAGGGGTACACTGAAGCTTTCTTT
TRBJ2-2 | NA | TRBV19 | NA | CASIRGRDTGELFF | TGTGCCAGTATCAGGGGACGAGACACCGGGGAGCTGTTTTTT
TRBJ2-5 | NA | TRBV2 | NA | CASMYALQETQYF | TGTGCCAGCATGTACGCACTCCAAGAGACCCAGTACTTC
TRBJ2-3 | NA | TRBV24-1 | TRBD1 | CATSDPLGDRGRTDTQYF | TGTGCCACCAGTGATCCCCTCGGGGACAGGGGGCGCACAGATACGCAGTATTTT
TRBJ2-7 | NA | TRBV7-2 | TRBD2 | CASSLGLAREQYF | TGTGCCAGCAGCCTTGGACTAGCGAGGGAGCAGTACTTC
TRBJ1-3 | few | TRBV9 | TRBD1 | CASGRDRAGNTIYF | TGTGCCAGCGGGAGGGACAGGGCAGGAAACACCATATATTTT
TRBJ2-1 | NA | TRBV10-3 | TRBD1 | CAISVTGGRNEQFF | TGTGCCATCAGTGTTACAGGGGGGAGAAATGAGCAGTTCTTC
TRBJ2-7 | NA | TRBV5-4 | TRBD2 | CASSLGGLAGVEQYF | TGTGCCAGCAGCTTGGGGGGACTAGCGGGAGTCGAGCAGTACTTC
TRBJ2-5 | NA | TRBV7-9 | NA | CASTLTQLGGSTQYF | TGTGCCAGCACCCTCACACAACTTGGGGGGAGCACCCAGTACTTC
TRBJ2-2 | NA | TRBV9 | NA | CASSGQSVGGELFF | TGTGCCAGCAGCGGACAGAGTGTAGGCGGGGAGCTGTTTTTT
TRBJ2-1 | few | TRBV5-1 | TRBD2 | CASRSGTSGGNEQFF | TGCGCCAGCAGGTCCGGGACTAGCGGGGGAAATGAGCAGTTCTTC
TRBJ1-2 | NA | TRBV15 | TRBD1 | CATSRELDRDTYGYTF | TGTGCCACCAGCAGGGAATTGGACAGGGACACCTATGGCTACACCTTC
TRBJ2-5 | NA | TRBV5-1 | NA | CASSLGQGGETQYF | TGCGCCAGCAGCTTAGGACAGGGAGGGGAGACCCAGTACTTC
TRBJ1-1 | NA | TRBV7-3 | TRBD1 | CASSSGQGARTEAFF | TGTGCCAGCAGCTCAGGACAGGGGGCGAGGACTGAAGCTTTCTTT
TRBJ1-5 | NA | TRBV2 | NA | CASSKRYSNQPQHF | TGTGCCAGCAGTAAACGGTATAGCAATCAGCCCCAGCATTTT
TRBJ1-2 | NA | TRBV5-5 | NA | CASSVSGTQGGGYTF | TGTGCCAGCAGCGTATCCGGGACCCAGGGAGGTGGCTACACCTTC
TRBJ1-2 | NA | TRBV30 | NA | CAWTVGGTYNYGYTF | TGTGCCTGGACTGTAGGGGGAACCTATAACTATGGCTACACCTTC
TRBJ2-1 | NA | TRBV6-5 | TRBD2 | CASSYGAGGGEQFF | TGTGCCAGCAGTTACGGGGCGGGAGGGGGTGAGCAGTTCTTC
TRBJ1-2 | NA | TRBV6-5 | TRBD1 | CATLGDSLYGYTF | TGTGCCACCTTGGGGGACAGCCTTTATGGCTACACCTTC
TRBJ2-1 | NA | TRBV12-5 | TRBD1 | CASGSSGTGYNEQFF | TGTGCTAGTGGTTCCTCCGGGACAGGTTACAATGAGCAGTTCTTC
TRBJ2-7 | NA | TRBV11-2 | TRBD1 | CASSLETGGEQYF | TGTGCCAGCAGCTTAGAGACAGGGGGCGAGCAGTACTTC
TRBJ2-2 | NA | TRBV29-1 | TRBD2 | CSVIEGLVRSGELFF | TGCAGCGTTATAGAGGGACTAGTACGTTCCGGGGAGCTGTTTTTT
TRBJ1-3 | NA | TRBV18 | NA | CASSEYQGLAGNTIYF | TGTGCCAGCTCAGAATATCAGGGGCTAGCTGGAAACACCATATATTTT
TRBJ1-1 | few | TRBV5-1 | NA | CASSFGEAEAFF | TGCGCCAGCAGCTTTGGGGAGGCTGAAGCTTTCTTT
TRBJ2-2 | NA | TRBV9 | NA | CASRTTMLNTGELFF | TGTGCCAGCAGAACGACAATGCTCAACACCGGGGAGCTGTTTTTT
TRBJ1-2 | NA | TRBV6-2/TRBV6-3 | NA | CASSYYRVNYGYTF | TGTGCCAGCAGTTATTACAGGGTAAACTATGGCTACACCTTC
TRBJ2-3 | NA | TRBV7-2 | NA | CASSLYTDTQYF | TGTGCCAGCAGCTTATATACAGATACGCAGTATTTT
TRBJ2-2 | NA | TRBV27 | TRBD2 | CASSPILASGGELFF | TGTGCCAGCAGTCCCATACTAGCGAGTGGCGGGGAGCTGTTTTTT
TRBJ2-5 | NA | TRBV7-6 | TRBD2 | CASSGKGLAGGETQYF | TGTGCCAGCAGCGGGAAGGGACTAGCGGGGGGAGAGACCCAGTACTTC
TRBJ2-1 | NA | TRBV27 | TRBD2 | CASSPLAKSSYNEQFF | TGTGCCAGCAGCCCACTAGCGAAGAGCTCCTACAATGAGCAGTTCTTC
TRBJ2-4 | NA | TRBV7-9 | TRBD1 | CASSLFGTGLYIQYF | TGTGCCAGCAGCCTGTTTGGGACAGGGTTGTACATTCAGTACTTC
TRBJ1-3 | NA | TRBV19 | TRBD1 | CASSMNRGSGNTIYF | TGTGCCAGTAGTATGAACAGGGGCTCTGGAAACACCATATATTTT
TRBJ2-7 | NA | TRBV5-1 | NA | CASSLLGTTTYEQYF | TGCGCCAGCAGCTTGCTCGGGACAACTACCTACGAGCAGTACTTC
TRBJ1-3 | NA | TRBV11-2 | NA | CASSLERRLSGNTIYF | TGTGCCAGCAGCTTAGAGCGGCGGCTCTCTGGAAACACCATATATTTT
TRBJ1-3 | NA | TRBV9 | NA | CASSVAGTGNTIYF | TGTGCCAGCAGCGTAGCAGGGACTGGAAACACCATATATTTT
TRBJ2-1 | NA | TRBV11-2 | NA | CASSLERNNEQFF | TGTGCCAGCAGCCTGGAGCGGAACAATGAGCAGTTCTTC
TRBJ1-2 | NA | TRBV4-3 | TRBD1 | CASSQAPTGALYGYTF | TGCGCCAGCAGCCAAGCCCCGACAGGGGCACTCTATGGCTACACCTTC
TRBJ2-5 | NA | TRBV7-8 | TRBD2 | CASSPSRTSFRETQYF | TGTGCCAGCAGCCCGTCCCGGACTAGCTTCCGAGAGACCCAGTACTTC
TRBJ2-2 | NA | TRBV30 | NA | CAWSLGVRELFF | TGTGCCTGGAGTCTAGGGGTACGGGAGCTGTTTTTT
TRBJ2-3 | NA | TRBV28 | TRBD1 | CASTWGQGLDTQYF | TGTGCCAGCACTTGGGGACAGGGGCTGGATACGCAGTATTTT
TRBJ2-1 | NA | TRBV6-2/TRBV6-3 | NA | CASSLNAGHEQFF | TGTGCCAGCAGTTTAAATGCGGGGCATGAGCAGTTCTTC
TRBJ2-7 | NA | TRBV11-2 | TRBD2 | CASSPAGGEQYF | TGTGCCAGCAGCCCCGCGGGGGGCGAGCAGTACTTC